Detailed here is one TCR beta chain. Its antigen is currently unknown. CDR3 size: 12 residues. CDR1 and CDR2 (germline): LNHDA, SQIVND (reference sequence). Trimming shortened V by 6 bases and J by 7 bases, and 12 bases separated the two germline ends. The entry originates in a study of breast tumors, draining lymph nodes, adjacent tissues. General observations from the study: Data fit most tumor T cells coming from lymph node, expanding in tumor. Tumors had less TCR diversity than lymph nodes, more than nontumor tissue. Luminal-like breast cancer showed significantly greater tumor-nontumor repertoire similarity than basal-like breast cancer did.

Via MiXCR, TCRdb re-called the multiplex PCR reads, giving one row per CDR3 protein. The data contain under 75,000 distinct CDR3 sequences, 45% to 60% of them singletons. The chain carries TRBV19 and TRBJ1-2, with D possibly matching TRBD1 (6 bases). The TCR was taken from a female donor with breast cancer. Some clones in this sample may be carry-over from other donors' samples. The sequencing input was breast tumor tissue. The CDR3 region has the DNA TGTGCCAGTAGAGGGGGGGCTGGTGGCTACACCTTC. It is translated as CASRGGAGGYTF.